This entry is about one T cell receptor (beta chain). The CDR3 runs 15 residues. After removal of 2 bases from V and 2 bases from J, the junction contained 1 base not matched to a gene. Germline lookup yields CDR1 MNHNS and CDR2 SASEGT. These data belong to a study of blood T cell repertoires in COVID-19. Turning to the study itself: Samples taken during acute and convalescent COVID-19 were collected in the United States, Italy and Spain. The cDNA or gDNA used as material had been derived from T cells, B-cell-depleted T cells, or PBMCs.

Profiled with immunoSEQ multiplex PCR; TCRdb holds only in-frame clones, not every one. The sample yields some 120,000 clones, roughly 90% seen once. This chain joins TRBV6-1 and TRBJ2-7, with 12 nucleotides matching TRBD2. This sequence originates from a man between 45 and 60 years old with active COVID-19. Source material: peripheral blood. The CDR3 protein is CASSELAGGPYEQYF. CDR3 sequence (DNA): TGTGCCAGCAGTGAACTAGCGGGGGGGCCCTACGAGCAGTACTTC.